A single sample is the source of the 25 T cell receptor beta chains below, sequenced in a study of shared clonotypes between healthy human individuals. Assay: immunoSEQ multiplex PCR; the TCRdb copy retains only in-frame clones and omits some. The sample shows roughly 2 million clones, 90% to 95% of them seen only once. The sequencing sample was made of naive CD4+ T cells sorted from blood. Subset: CD45RA+ positively selected. These receptors all come from a man aged 18 to 29 in good health.

This clone occurred once. The chain employs TRBV4-3 and TRBJ2-1; 9 nucleotides align to TRBD2. V was clipped by 0 bases and J by 7 bases; unmatched bases: 13. The CDR3 runs to 18 residues. The germline V gene encodes CDR1 LGHNA and CDR2 YSLEER. The CDR3 sequence: CASSQDTPRLAGPNEQFF. The CDR3 DNA follows: TGCGCCAGCAGCCAAGATACCCCACGGCTAGCGGGACCGAATGAGCAGTTCTTC.

The chain joins TRBV14 to TRBJ2-3, with TRBD2 as a possible D gene (5 bases). Trimming left V 4 bases short and J 1 base short, with 6 bases between. The germline V gene encodes CDR1 SGHDN and CDR2 FVKESK. CDR3 length: 13 residues. CDR3 loop: CASSRLRTDTQYF. The DNA for the CDR3 is TGTGCCAGCAGCCGACTACGCACAGATACGCAGTATTTT.

Written as DNA, the CDR3 is TGTGCCAGCAGCCAAGATTATAGCGGGAGAGAACGAAGCTCCTACGAGCAGTACTTC. Translation: CASSQDYSGRERSSYEQYF. V gene TRBV14 combines with J gene TRBJ2-7, with 9 bases lining up with TRBD2. In germline, CDR1 is SGHDN, CDR2 FVKESK. The CDR3 length is 19 residues. V was clipped by 0 bases and J by 0 bases; unmatched bases: 12.

The V and J genes are TRBV6-6 and TRBJ1-3; the D gene is possibly TRBD1 (5 bases). This CDR3 comprises 15 residues. CDR1 is MNHNY and CDR2 is SVGAGI in the germline V gene (reference sequence). Trimming took 10 bases from V and 0 from J, leaving 16 bases between them. The CDR3 nucleotides read TGTGCCATCAAGGGCAGGGAGAGCTCTGGAAACACCATATATTTT. This encodes CAIKGRESSGNTIYF.

The rearrangement uses TRBV10-3 and TRBJ2-7; 8 nucleotides agree with TRBD1. J lost 0 bases, V lost 2 bases, and 18 bases had no gene match. CDR1 is ENHRY and CDR2 is SYGVKD in the germline V gene. CDR3 size: 20 residues. This CDR3 reads CAISESRGTGSSLSSYEQYF. The DNA for the CDR3 is TGTGCCATCAGTGAGAGTAGGGGGACAGGCTCGAGCTTGAGCTCCTACGAGCAGTACTTC.

About this clone itself: Other nucleotide sequences in the sample specify the same CDR3. This CDR3 reads CASSRTVDYEQYF. For the CDR3, the DNA is TGTGCCAGCAGTCGGACGGTGGACTACGAGCAGTACTTC. The rearrangement joins TRBV6-5 to TRBJ2-7; D not resolved. Germline-derived CDR1 and CDR2 are MNHEY and SVGAGI. V was shortened by 5 bases and J by 3 bases, with 11 bases between the two germline ends. The CDR3 consists of 13 residues.

This clone was recorded a few times. This rearrangement joins TRBV5-5 to TRBJ2-2, with a weak D call TRBD1 (6 bases). V was cut by 4 bases and J by 2 bases, with 15 bases left in between. The germline gives CDR1 SGHKS, CDR2 YYEKEE (reference sequence). The CDR3 length is 16 residues. The CDR3 DNA reads TGTGCCAGCAGCCGCGACAGGCAGATAAACACCGGGGAGCTGTTTTTT. The encoded protein is CASSRDRQINTGELFF.

Notes on this clone: This sample also contains other DNA sequences that code for the same CDR3. The V gene is TRBV7-2, the J gene TRBJ2-7; D is possibly TRBD2 (6 bases). With 3 bases removed from V and 7 bases from J, the gap between germline ends came to 13 bases. CDR1 is SGHTA and CDR2 is FQGNSA in the germline V gene. The length of the CDR3 is 13 residues. In nucleotides, the CDR3 is TGTGCCAGCAGCTTCGGGACCGCGGGGGAGCAGTACTTC. It translates to CASSFGTAGEQYF.

A note on this clone: Other DNA sequences in the same sample also yield this CDR3. The V call is TRBV18, the J call TRBJ1-1; 10 bases map to TRBD1. V shed 5 bases, J shed 5 bases, and the junction held 5 bases outside the gene matches. This CDR3 has 14 residues. The germline V gene has CDR1 KGHSH and CDR2 LQKENI. The CDR3 sequence: CASSSGQGVTEAFF. The CDR3 DNA sequence: TGTGCCAGCTCATCCGGACAGGGGGTGACTGAAGCTTTCTTT. The variable domain in full, with the rest retrieved from reference TRBV18 and TRBJ1-1, is NAGVMQNPRHLVRRRGQEARLRCSPMKGHSHVYWYRQLPEEGLKFMVYLQKENIIDESGMPKERFSAEFPKEGPSILRIQQVVRGDSAAYFCASSSGQGVTEAFFGQGTRLTVV.

This clone was found once. The CDR3 sequence is CASSFSVGNEKLFF. The CDR3 nucleotides are TGTGCCAGCAGTTTCTCGGTCGGTAATGAAAAACTGTTTTTT. The chain recombines TRBV2 with TRBJ1-4; the D is unclear. In germline, CDR1 is SNHLY, CDR2 FYNNEI. Trimming left V 5 bases short and J 4 bases short, with 11 bases between. The CDR3 length is 14 residues.

This clone was detected only once. J is TRBJ1-2 and V is TRBV5-1; D is possibly TRBD1 (5 bases). The CDR3 runs to 15 residues. V lost 0 bases, J lost 6 bases, and 15 bases lay in between. Germline CDR1 and CDR2: SGHRS and YFSETQ. The CDR3 nucleotides are TGCGCCAGCAGCTTGGCCGGGACTCCGGGGAATGGCTACACCTTC. Translated, it gives CASSLAGTPGNGYTF.

The V call is TRBV6-1, the J call TRBJ2-1, with D hard to call. Trimming stripped 4 bases from V and 5 bases from J, with 15 bases between. The CDR3 runs 15 residues. CDR1 and CDR2 from the germline V gene are MNHNS and SASEGT. The CDR3 bases are TGTGCCAGCAGTGGTGAAATGGCCCCACACAATGAGCAGTTCTTC. It encodes CASSGEMAPHNEQFF.

The chain has TRBV10-2 and TRBJ2-3; TRBD2 matches 7 bases. The CDR3 length is 16 residues. The V segment lost 8 bases and the J segment 5 bases; nucleotides outside the gene matches: 16. CDR1 WSHSY and CDR2 SAAADI come from the germline V gene. The CDR3 region is CASSPSLREPGDTQYF. The CDR3 DNA reads as TGCGCCAGCTCTCCCTCCCTGCGGGAGCCGGGAGATACGCAGTATTTT.

The chain uses TRBV9 and TRBJ2-3, with D perhaps matching TRBD1 (6 bases). Germline V CDR1 and CDR2: SGDLS, YYNGEE. The CDR3 has 16 amino acids. The V and J ends lost 1 base and 1 base respectively, with 13 bases between them. The CDR3 protein is CASSVQGPGGTDTQYF. The CDR3 DNA sequence: TGTGCCAGCAGCGTACAAGGGCCAGGGGGCACAGATACGCAGTATTTT.

The chain combines TRBV2 with TRBJ2-7; D is possibly TRBD1 (5 bases). V lost 6 bases and J 3 bases, leaving 15 bases between the germline ends. Germline V gene lookup returns CDR1 SNHLY and CDR2 FYNNEI. CDR3 size: 14 residues. CDR3 protein: CASRLGRIYYEQYF. The CDR3 nucleotides read TGTGCCAGCAGGCTGGGGCGGATCTACTACGAGCAGTACTTC. The full variable domain, rest sourced from reference TRBV2 and TRBJ2-7, is EPEVTQTPSHQVTQMGQEVILRCVPISNHLYFYWYRQILGQKVEFLVSFYNNEISEKSEIFDDQFSVERPDGSNFTLKIRSTKLEDSAMYFCASRLGRIYYEQYFGPGTRLTVT.

This clone came up once. The gene calls are TRBV19 and TRBJ1-6; 7 bases are a match to TRBD1. CDR3 length: 15 residues. Germline V gives CDR1 LNHDA, CDR2 SQIVND (reference sequence). J lost 6 bases, V lost 5 bases, and 7 bases had no gene match. The CDR3 protein is CASSDVGTVNSPLHF. The CDR3 nucleotides read TGTGCCAGTAGTGATGTCGGGACAGTTAATTCACCCCTCCACTTT.

The V and J genes are TRBV29-1 and TRBJ1-4; 8 bases map to TRBD1. The length of the CDR3 is 15 residues. J was trimmed by 0 bases and V by 5 bases; bases with no gene match: 5. Germline V gene lookup returns CDR1 SQVTM and CDR2 ANQGSEA. The CDR3 nucleotides read TGCAGCGTTCGAGGACAGGGCACAACTAATGAAAAACTGTTTTTT. Its translation: CSVRGQGTTNEKLFF.

This sequence joins TRBV7-9 and TRBJ1-2; the D is unclear. The CDR3 covers 17 residues. Germline V lookup: CDR1 SEHNR, CDR2 FQNEAQ (reference sequence). The germline V and J ends were trimmed by 4 bases and 0 bases, with 18 bases remaining between them. The DNA of the CDR3 is TGTGCCAGCAGCTCCCGCTCCACGACCCAAGCTAACTATGGCTACACCTTC. Translation: CASSSRSTTQANYGYTF.

In its sample, this clone was seen once. The J gene is TRBJ2-7, the V gene TRBV7-3; 8 bases agree with TRBD1. Losses at the gene ends were 6 bases for V and 5 bases for J; bases not matched to a gene: 6. Germline lookup yields CDR1 SGHTA and CDR2 FQGTGA. The CDR3 is made up of 13 amino acids. The CDR3 reads CASSLTGDNEQYF. The CDR3 coding sequence is TGTGCCAGCAGTTTGACAGGGGACAACGAGCAGTACTTC.

The chain carries TRBV30 and TRBJ1-1; no clear D. V shed 0 bases and J shed 6 bases, with 11 bases lying between them. This CDR3 spans 13 amino acids. CDR1 and CDR2 (germline): GTSNPN, SVGIG (reference sequence). CDR3 in DNA: TGTGCCTGGAGTGTACGTCAGTATGCTGAAGCTTTCTTT. This gives the protein CAWSVRQYAEAFF.

J is TRBJ1-6 and V is TRBV4-1; 7 nucleotides align to TRBD1. This CDR3 has 15 residues. Germline loops: CDR1 MGHRA, CDR2 YSYEKL. Trimming removed 2 bases from V and 7 bases from J; junction bases left unmatched: 5. The CDR3 spells CASSQRGGFNSPLHF. The CDR3 DNA sequence: TGCGCCAGCAGCCAACGAGGGGGCTTCAATTCACCCCTCCACTTT.

V gene TRBV6-1 combines with J gene TRBJ2-1, with D perhaps assigned TRBD1 or TRBD2 (6 bases each). CDR1 is MNHNS and CDR2 is SASEGT in the germline V gene. Trimming pared 7 bases from V and 4 bases from J, leaving 17 bases between. The CDR3 totals 15 residues. CDR3 nucleotide sequence: TGTGCCAGCATAACTACAGGGCGGGGATACAATGAGCAGTTCTTC. Amino acid sequence: CASITTGRGYNEQFF.

This chain uses TRBV2 with TRBJ1-5; D is ambiguous. CDR3 length equals 11 residues. Trimming took off 6 bases at V and 9 bases at J, with 9 bases between the two ends. Germline V gene data show CDR1 as SNHLY and CDR2 as FYNNEI. The CDR3 spells CASRFPGPQHF. In nucleotides, the CDR3 is TGTGCCAGCAGGTTCCCGGGGCCCCAGCATTTT.

J is TRBJ1-5 and V is TRBV6-1; 9 bases line up with TRBD1. The V segment lost 7 bases and the J segment 2 bases; nucleotides outside the gene matches: 3. The CDR3 totals 14 residues. CDR1 and CDR2 from the germline V gene are MNHNS and SASEGT. CDR3 sequence reads: CASTRTGGNQPQHF. The CDR3 nucleotides are TGTGCCAGCACAAGGACAGGGGGCAATCAGCCCCAGCATTTT.

The chain employs TRBV4-1 and TRBJ2-7; 7 bases line up with TRBD2. The V gene end was trimmed by 1 base and the J gene end by 3 bases; junction bases not matched to a gene: 12. The CDR3 totals 17 residues. Germline CDR1 is MGHRA and CDR2 is YSYEKL. As DNA, the CDR3 is TGCGCCAGCAGCCAAGCGCTAGGATCAGGGAGGGTCTACGAGCAGTACTTC. It yields the protein CASSQALGSGRVYEQYF.